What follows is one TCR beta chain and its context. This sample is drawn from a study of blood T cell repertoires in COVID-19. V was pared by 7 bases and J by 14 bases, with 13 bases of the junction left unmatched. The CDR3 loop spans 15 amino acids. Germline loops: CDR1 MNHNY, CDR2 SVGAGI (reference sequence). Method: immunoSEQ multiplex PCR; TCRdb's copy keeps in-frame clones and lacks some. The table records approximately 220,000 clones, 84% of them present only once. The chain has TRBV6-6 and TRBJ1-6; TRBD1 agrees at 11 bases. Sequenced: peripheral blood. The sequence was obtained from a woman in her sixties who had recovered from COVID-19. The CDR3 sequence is CASKTGTGGVWALHF. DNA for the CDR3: TGTGCCAGCAAGACCGGGACAGGGGGGGTCTGGGCCCTCCACTTT.